This entry lists 23 T cell receptor beta chains sequenced from one sample in a study of T cell responses to AZD1222 COVID-19 vaccine. Assay used: immunoSEQ multiplex PCR; TCRdb lists only in-frame clones, some missing. The sample records about 94,000 clones, approximately 87% being singletons. The input for sequencing was peripheral blood, taken 28 days after the second AZD1222 dose. The receptors were sampled from an adult who received the AZD1222 COVID-19 vaccine.

V gene TRBV5-1 combines with J gene TRBJ2-1, with 14 bases identical to TRBD2. The CDR3 loop spans 18 amino acids. Trimming took 0 bases from V and 9 from J; bases not matched to a gene: 11. The germline gives CDR1 SGHRS, CDR2 YFSETQ. CDR3 sequence: CASSLGPRTSGRFGEQFF. CDR3 coding DNA: TGCGCCAGCAGCTTGGGGCCTCGGACTAGCGGGAGGTTTGGTGAGCAGTTCTTC.

This chain uses TRBV5-1 with TRBJ2-7, with D perhaps matching TRBD1 (6 bases). Trimming pared 1 base from V and 1 base from J, leaving 9 bases between. Germline V gene data show CDR1 as SGHRS and CDR2 as YFSETQ. The CDR3 runs to 14 residues. The CDR3 DNA reads as TGCGCCAGCAGCTTGTGGCAGGGGTCCTACGAGCAGTACTTC. Translated: CASSLWQGSYEQYF.

This clone was found a few times. The chain combines TRBV18 with TRBJ1-5; D is unresolved. Looked up from germline, CDR1 is KGHSH and CDR2 is LQKENI. The CDR3 extends over 14 amino acids. The V end was cut by 0 bases, the J end by 0 bases, with 3 bases between. CDR3: CASSPPGSNQPQHF. The CDR3 region has the DNA TGTGCCAGCTCACCACCGGGTAGCAATCAGCCCCAGCATTTT.

This chain uses TRBV7-2 with TRBJ2-5, with D hard to call. The germline gives CDR1 SGHTA, CDR2 FQGNSA. The CDR3 spans 14 residues. The germline V and J ends were trimmed by 5 bases and 4 bases, with 14 bases remaining between them. CDR3 sequence reads: CASSPLGSLETQYF. In DNA, the CDR3 is TGTGCCAGCAGCCCCCTGGGTAGCCTAGAGACCCAGTACTTC.

This chain links TRBV5-1 with TRBJ2-5; TRBD2 matches at 14 bases. J was trimmed by 4 bases and V by 7 bases; bases with no gene match: 6. The germline V gene has CDR1 SGHRS and CDR2 YFSETQ. The CDR3 covers 15 residues. The CDR3 region is CASRRLAGGSETQYF. The CDR3 region has the DNA TGCGCCAGCCGGAGACTAGCGGGAGGGTCAGAGACCCAGTACTTC.

The gene calls are TRBV5-6 and TRBJ1-1, with TRBD1 identical over 8 bases. Germline CDR1 and CDR2: SGHDT and YYEEEE. Trimming removed 2 bases from V and 1 base from J; junction bases left unmatched: 1. The CDR3 runs 14 residues. This chain's CDR3 is CASSFGTGNTEAFF. The CDR3 DNA reads TGTGCCAGCAGCTTCGGGACAGGGAACACTGAAGCTTTCTTT.

The rearrangement links TRBV7-9 to TRBJ1-2; D perhaps matches TRBD1 (5 bases). Deletions cut 5 bases from V and 3 bases from J, with 13 bases between. Germline V gene lookup returns CDR1 SEHNR and CDR2 FQNEAQ (reference sequence). The CDR3 totals 14 residues. CDR3 nucleotide sequence: TGTGCCAGCAGCGTAGACAGTACGGACTATGGCTACACCTTC. It yields the protein CASSVDSTDYGYTF.

This chain joins TRBV7-3 and TRBJ2-1; 9 nucleotides line up with TRBD2. V shed 1 base and J 4 bases; nucleotides not matched to a gene: 8. CDR1 and CDR2 (germline): SGHTA, FQGTGA. CDR3 length equals 17 residues. The CDR3 coding sequence is TGTGCCAGCAGCTTAAGAGCGGGGGGCTATTCTTACAATGAGCAGTTCTTC. Translation: CASSLRAGGYSYNEQFF. The variable domain in full, completed from reference TRBV7-3 and TRBJ2-1, reads GAGVSQTPSNKVTEKGKYVELRCDPISGHTALYWYRQSLGQGPEFLIYFQGTGAADDSGLPNDRFFAVRPEGSVSTLKIQRTERGDSAVYLCASSLRAGGYSYNEQFFGPGTRLTVL.

This chain's CDR3 is CASSEAHGQPQHF. The CDR3 region has the DNA TGTGCCAGCAGTGAAGCGCATGGTCAGCCCCAGCATTTT. The genes are TRBV6-1 and TRBJ1-5; D gene uncertain. The CDR3 spans 13 residues. Trimming stripped 0 bases from V and 6 bases from J, with 6 bases between. Germline CDR1 and CDR2: MNHNS and SASEGT.

In its sample, this clone was seen a few times. V usage is TRBV4-1 and J usage is TRBJ1-1, with D possibly being TRBD1 (5 bases). The CDR3 contains 14 residues. The germline V gene encodes CDR1 MGHRA and CDR2 YSYEKL. V lost 1 base and J lost 3, with 9 bases in between. CDR3: CASSQGDGYTEAFF. In DNA form, the CDR3 reads TGCGCCAGCAGCCAAGGGGACGGGTACACTGAAGCTTTCTTT.

The V call is TRBV19, the J call TRBJ1-4; perhaps TRBD1 as D (6 bases). Trimming pared 5 bases from V and 0 bases from J, leaving 13 bases between. The CDR3 loop spans 16 amino acids. Germline V gene data show CDR1 as LNHDA and CDR2 as SQIVND (reference sequence). The CDR3 DNA reads as TGTGCCAGTAGTCCGGGGACACTTGCAACTAATGAAAAACTGTTTTTT. The encoded protein is CASSPGTLATNEKLFF.

The CDR3 nucleotides read TGTGCCAGCAGCCATACAGCGAACACTGAAGCTTTCTTT. Translation: CASSHTANTEAFF. V gene TRBV12-3 or TRBV12-4 combines with J gene TRBJ1-1; no firm D call. This CDR3 has 13 residues. With 6 bases removed from V and 1 base from J, the gap between germline ends came to 9 bases.

The V call is TRBV6-5, the J call TRBJ1-5; possibly TRBD1 for D (5 bases). Trimming removed 6 bases from V and 6 bases from J, with 15 bases in between. The CDR3 contains 14 residues. Per the germline V gene, CDR1 is MNHEY and CDR2 is SVGAGI. CDR3 bases: TGTGCCAGCAGCCCCCGAAGGGGCGGTCAGCCCCAGCATTTT. Its translation is CASSPRRGGQPQHF.

As concerns this clone: Relative to the germline gene, one junction end is altered; a read error may explain this. This chain uses TRBV7-7 with TRBJ2-1; 9 bases line up with TRBD1. The CDR3 totals 15 residues. CDR1 SSHAT and CDR2 FNYEAQ come from the germline V gene (reference sequence). In DNA, the CDR3 is TGTGCTAGCAGCTTGGGGACAGGGCGAAGCGATGAGCAGTTCTTC. The encoded protein is CASSLGTGRSDEQFF. Based on the CDR3 plus reference TRBV7-7 and TRBJ2-1, the full variable domain is GAGVSQSPRYKVTKRGQDVTLRCDPISSHATLYWYQQALGQGPEFLTYFNYEAQPDKSGLPSDRFSAERPEGSISTLTIQRTEQRDSAMYRCASSLGTGRSDEQFFGPGTRLTVL.

The DNA for the CDR3 is TGCGCCAGCAGCCAAGATCCGGGCCAATCGGGATATCAGCCCCAGCATTTT. This codes for CASSQDPGQSGYQPQHF. The rearrangement links TRBV4-1 to TRBJ1-5; D gene ambiguous. The germline V gene encodes CDR1 MGHRA and CDR2 YSYEKL. This CDR3 has 17 residues. Trimming removed 0 bases from V and 5 bases from J, with 17 bases in between.

V gene TRBV27 combines with J gene TRBJ1-6; D not certain. The germline V and J ends were trimmed by 2 bases and 10 bases, with 18 bases remaining between them. Germline loops: CDR1 MNHEY, CDR2 SMNVEV (reference sequence). The CDR3 contains 16 residues. As DNA, the CDR3 is TGTGCCAGCAGTTTAAGTGACCCCCCAGACGGGTCACCCCTCCACTTT. Protein sequence: CASSLSDPPDGSPLHF.

This chain uses TRBV5-1 with TRBJ2-2; 9 nucleotides line up with TRBD1. This CDR3 is 16 amino acids long. The germline CDR1 and CDR2 sequences are SGHRS and YFSETQ. After removal of 6 bases from V and 0 bases from J, the junction contained 6 bases not matched to a gene. The CDR3 here is CASIRDRASNTGELFF. CDR3 nucleotide sequence: TGCGCCAGCATTCGGGACAGGGCTTCGAACACCGGGGAGCTGTTTTTT. The whole variable domain, filled in from reference TRBV5-1 and TRBJ2-2, reads KAGVTQTPRYLIKTRGQQVTLSCSPISGHRSVSWYQQTPGQGLQFLFEYFSETQRNKGNFPGRFSGRQFSNSRSEMNVSTLELGDSALYLCASIRDRASNTGELFFGEGSRLTVL.

The chain is built from TRBV7-2 and TRBJ2-2; D possibly corresponds to TRBD2 (5 bases). The CDR3 length is 15 residues. From germline, CDR1 is SGHTA and CDR2 FQGNSA. Trimming stripped 5 bases from V and 7 bases from J, with 17 bases between. The CDR3 sequence is CASSLRRHSGGELFF. CDR3 in DNA: TGTGCCAGCAGCCTTAGGAGGCACTCAGGCGGGGAGCTGTTTTTT.

This chain links TRBV30 with TRBJ1-4; a weak D match, TRBD1 (5 bases). The germline V gene encodes CDR1 GTSNPN and CDR2 SVGIG (reference sequence). V lost 5 bases to trimming and J lost 2 bases, with 12 bases between them. This CDR3 has 14 amino acids. CDR3 loop: CAWGETATNEKLFF. CDR3 DNA: TGTGCCTGGGGGGAGACAGCTACTAATGAAAAACTGTTTTTT.

The genes are TRBV11-3 and TRBJ1-4; D might be TRBD1 (6 bases). This CDR3 region has 15 residues. V lost 5 bases, J lost 5 bases, and 15 bases lay in between. Germline CDR1 and CDR2: SGHNT and YENEEA. The CDR3, as DNA: TGTGCCAGCAGCGGAGGGCAGGGGAGAAATGAAAAACTGTTTTTT. It yields the protein CASSGGQGRNEKLFF. The full variable domain, its missing parts supplied by reference TRBV11-3 and TRBJ1-4, is EAGVVQSPRYKIIEKKQPVAFWCNPISGHNTLYWYLQNLGQGPELLIRYENEEAVDDSQLPKDRFSAERLKGVDSTLKIQPAELGDSAVYLCASSGGQGRNEKLFFGSGTQLSVL.

The chain combines TRBV6-5 with TRBJ1-2, with D possibly TRBD1 on 5 matching bases. The CDR3 extends over 15 amino acids. Germline-derived CDR1 and CDR2 are MNHEY and SVGAGI. The ends were cut back, 6 bases at V and 6 bases at J, with 20 bases in the middle. The CDR3 coding sequence is TGTGCCAGCAGAAAACGCCGGACGGTAGGGGATGGCTACACCTTC. Translation: CASRKRRTVGDGYTF.

This clone was observed once. The genes are TRBV10-1 and TRBJ1-3, with 10 bases matching TRBD1. The J segment lost 4 bases and the V segment lost 6 bases, leaving 12 bases of the junction unmatched. Germline V gene sequence: CDR1 WNHNN, CDR2 SYGVQD (reference sequence). This CDR3 is 17 amino acids long. The CDR3 is CASRGTGVNLGGNTIYF. The CDR3 region has the DNA TGCGCCAGCAGGGGGACAGGGGTGAATTTGGGAGGAAACACCATATATTTT.

This sequence joins TRBV27 and TRBJ2-7; 9 bases match TRBD1. The CDR3 is 14 amino acids. In germline, CDR1 is MNHEY, CDR2 SMNVEV (reference sequence). V was pared by 4 bases and J by 2 bases, with 3 bases of the junction left unmatched. In DNA, the CDR3 is TGTGCCAGCAGTTCCTACAGGGGGCCCTACGAGCAGTACTTC. Translation gives CASSSYRGPYEQYF.